This TCR beta chain was found in a study of memory B cells and T cells in multiple sclerosis. Study-wide points: Normalization was needed because clone-set size differences affected shared clonotype counts.

Separate sequencing covered autoproliferating (CFSE-dim) and non-proliferating (CFSE-high) T cells from stimulus-free culture. Cultures began with fewer than 5.5x10^7 CFSE-labeled PBMCs, unstimulated for 7 days, with replicate wells pooled. The PBMCs received approximately 0.5 uM CFSE and serum-free culture with no added stimuli. In regard to this clone: The antigen is unknown.

The CDR3 totals 18 residues. Germline lookup yields CDR1 GTSNPN and CDR2 SVGIG (reference sequence). V was shortened by 0 bases and J by 0 bases, with 15 bases between the two germline ends. Using immunoSEQ multiplex PCR, the repertoire was profiled, and TCRdb retains in-frame clones only, with some absent. This sample has 46,000 or so clones, with roughly 82% found just once. J is TRBJ1-6 and V is TRBV30; D is uncertain. The clonotype comes from a human donor with multiple sclerosis. Input material: PBMCs from blood kept in culture. The CDR3 reads CAWSVPDMRSSYNSPLHF. The CDR3 DNA reads TGTGCCTGGAGTGTACCGGATATGAGGAGCTCCTATAATTCACCCCTCCACTTT.